The 18 T cell receptor beta chains below all came from one sample that was sequenced in a study of T cells expressing NK-cell markers. TCRdb reprocessed the 5' RACE reads and reports one entry per CDR3 protein, with no DNA. The sample totals approximately 380,000 distinct CDR3 sequences. What was sequenced was blood T cells: a sorted CD56 or NKG2C T cell subset, CD4+ or CD8+ T cells, or bulk PBMC T cells (not recorded which). These TCRs come from a man aged 18-70 years in good health.

The CDR3 region is CASSYVVGAYEQYF. The V gene is TRBV6-5, the J gene TRBJ2-7. Germline V gene data show CDR1 as MNHEY and CDR2 as SVGAGI. CDR3 length: 14 residues.

The J gene is TRBJ2-3, the V gene TRBV5-4; the TRBD2 assignment by TCRdb is unverifiable without DNA. Germline CDR1 and CDR2: SGHNT and YYREEE (reference sequence). This CDR3 is 15 amino acids long. The CDR3 reads CASSWTSGGAYTQYF.

The chain uses TRBV19 and TRBJ1-6; absent DNA, TCRdb's TRBD1 call cannot be checked. CDR1 LNHDA and CDR2 SQIVND come from the germline V gene (reference sequence). The CDR3 length is 14 residues. The CDR3 reads CASSIQGANSPLHF.

This rearrangement joins TRBV7-9 to TRBJ2-5; TCRdb's D gene call, TRBD1, goes unchecked for lack of DNA. The germline V gene has CDR1 SEHNR and CDR2 FQNEAQ (reference sequence). This CDR3 has 15 residues. This chain's CDR3 is CASSYNGHFQETQYF.

The CDR3 spells CASSLGTTGGGYTF. J is TRBJ1-2 and V is TRBV12-3 or TRBV12-4; TCRdb designates TRBD1, a call that cannot be tested without DNA. This CDR3 region has 14 residues.

The gene calls are TRBV5-5 and TRBJ2-7; TCRdb indicates TRBD1, and absent DNA this call remains unverified. Germline CDR1 reads SGHKS; CDR2 reads YYEKEE (reference sequence). The CDR3 extends over 14 amino acids. The CDR3 loop is CASSLPGGTYEQYF. Full variable domain (rest looked up from reference TRBV5-5 and TRBJ2-7): DAGVTQSPTHLIKTRGQQVTLRCSPISGHKSVSWYQQVLGQGPQFIFQYYEKEERGRGNFPDRFSARQFPNYSSELNVNALLLGDSALYLCASSLPGGTYEQYFGPGTRLTVT.

This chain's CDR3 is CSVLSRQETQYF. The chain links TRBV20-1 to TRBJ2-5; as DNA is missing, the TRBD1 call by TCRdb cannot be tested. The CDR3 loop spans 12 amino acids. The germline CDR1 and CDR2 sequences are DFQATT and SNEGSKA (reference sequence).

CDR3 in amino acids: CASSLRGQGRLYF. V usage is TRBV12-3 or TRBV12-4 and J usage is TRBJ2-7; as DNA is missing, the TRBD1 call by TCRdb cannot be tested. The CDR3 runs to 13 residues.

V gene TRBV29-1 combines with J gene TRBJ1-1; TCRdb gives TRBD1 as the D gene, but with no DNA this cannot be confirmed. The germline V gene encodes CDR1 SQVTM and CDR2 ANQGSEA. The CDR3 consists of 13 residues. CDR3 loop: CSVMTGTNTEAFF.

The J gene is TRBJ2-1, the V gene TRBV5-4; TCRdb's D gene call, TRBD1, goes unchecked for lack of DNA. Germline V gene sequence: CDR1 SGHNT, CDR2 YYREEE (reference sequence). CDR3 length: 19 residues. The CDR3 loop is CASSLLPPFGESSYNEQFF.

The chain is built from TRBV20-1 and TRBJ2-3; no DNA is available, so the TRBD2 call from TCRdb remains unchecked. This CDR3 has 14 residues. Germline V gene data show CDR1 as DFQATT and CDR2 as SNEGSKA (reference sequence). CDR3 residues: CSARDPGLGDTQYF.

The chain links TRBV6-2 or TRBV6-3 to TRBJ2-7; TCRdb's D call, TRBD2, is unchecked because there is no DNA. The CDR3 sequence is 12 residues long. The V gene's germline CDR1 is MNHEY and CDR2 SVGEGT. This CDR3 reads CASSVGPGEQYF.

The chain joins TRBV12-5 to TRBJ1-5. The germline V gene has CDR1 LGHNT and CDR2 FRNRAP. The CDR3 spans 14 residues. The CDR3 spells CASGLGGDNQPQHF.

CDR3 protein: CASSTTEGNSPLHF. The chain carries TRBV19 and TRBJ1-6; without DNA, the TCRdb call of TRBD1 cannot be checked. The germline CDR1 and CDR2 sequences are LNHDA and SQIVND (reference sequence). This CDR3 spans 14 amino acids.

The J gene is TRBJ1-3, the V gene TRBV12-2. TRBV12-2 is a pseudogene. The CDR3 totals 17 residues. The chain's CDR3 is CASRLAETANSGNTIYF.

V is TRBV3-1 and J is TRBJ2-5; TCRdb picks TRBD2, but there is no DNA to check that call. CDR3 length: 16 amino acids. The germline V gene has CDR1 LGHDT and CDR2 YNNKEL (reference sequence). CDR3 in amino acids: CASSQAWSTKRETQYF.

V gene TRBV5-1 combines with J gene TRBJ2-1; with no DNA, the TCRdb D assignment of TRBD2 cannot be verified. CDR3 size: 15 residues. Germline assignment: CDR1 SGHRS and CDR2 YFSETQ. CDR3 sequence reads: CASRPPGLASYEQFF.

The genes are TRBV29-1 and TRBJ2-2; absent DNA, TCRdb's TRBD1 call cannot be checked. This CDR3 region has 14 residues. Germline loops: CDR1 SQVTM, CDR2 ANQGSEA. The CDR3 sequence: CSVEEAGFTGELFF.